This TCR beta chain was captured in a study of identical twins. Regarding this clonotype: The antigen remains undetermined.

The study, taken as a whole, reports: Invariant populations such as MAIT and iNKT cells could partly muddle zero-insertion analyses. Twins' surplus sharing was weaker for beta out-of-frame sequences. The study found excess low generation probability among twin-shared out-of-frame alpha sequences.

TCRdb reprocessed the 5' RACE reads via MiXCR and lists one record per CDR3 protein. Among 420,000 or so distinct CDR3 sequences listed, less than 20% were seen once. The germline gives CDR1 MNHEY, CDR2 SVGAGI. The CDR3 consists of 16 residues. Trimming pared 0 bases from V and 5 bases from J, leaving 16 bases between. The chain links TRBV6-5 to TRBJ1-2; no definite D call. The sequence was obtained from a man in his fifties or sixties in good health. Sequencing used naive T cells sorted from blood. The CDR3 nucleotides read TGTGCCAGCAGTTACTCGAATGCGCCAGGAAAATATGGCTACACCTTC. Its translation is CASSYSNAPGKYGYTF.